Shown below are 15 T cell receptor beta chains from a single sample sequenced in a study of cytomegalovirus exposure and HLA in healthy donors. The primer mix had 60 Vbeta and 13 Jbeta primers. TCRdb keeps only in-frame clones here, not all; method: immunoSEQ multiplex PCR. The sample lists more than 150,000 clones, approximately 85% occurring once. Input material: PBMCs. The receptor source for this set is a woman between 18 and 29 years old in good health and CMV-seronegative.

The genes are TRBV5-4 and TRBJ2-5; a possible D gene is TRBD2 (6 bases). Germline values: CDR1 SGHNT, CDR2 YYREEE (reference sequence). This CDR3 is built from 15 residues. V lost 4 bases and J lost 5, with 18 bases in between. The CDR3 DNA is TGTGCCAGCAGCCCGTCGGACTCTGGAGGGGAGACCCAGTACTTC. Translated, it gives CASSPSDSGGETQYF.

This chain links TRBV19 with TRBJ2-7; 8 nucleotides align to TRBD2. Germline CDR1 is LNHDA and CDR2 is SQIVND (reference sequence). The CDR3 is 16 amino acids. The J segment lost 0 bases and the V segment lost 5 bases, leaving 9 bases of the junction unmatched. CDR3 residues: CASSGNVAGYSYEQYF. The CDR3, as DNA: TGTGCCAGTAGTGGAAACGTAGCGGGATACTCCTACGAGCAGTACTTC.

The gene calls are TRBV7-6 and TRBJ2-3; 10 nucleotides align to TRBD2. Unmatched junction bases numbered 5, after V lost 0 bases and J lost 2 bases. CDR3 length equals 17 residues. CDR1 is SGHVS and CDR2 is FNYEAQ in the germline V gene. In DNA form, the CDR3 reads TGTGCCAGCAGCTTAGCTGCTAGCGGGAGTCCCACAGATACGCAGTATTTT. Translation: CASSLAASGSPTDTQYF.

The V and J genes are TRBV5-6 and TRBJ1-1; D remains unclear. V lost 2 bases to trimming and J lost 5 bases, with 13 bases between them. The CDR3 extends over 14 amino acids. Germline CDR1 and CDR2: SGHDT and YYEEEE. The CDR3 loop is CASSFRGKETEAFF. The DNA of the CDR3 is TGTGCCAGCAGCTTCCGGGGAAAAGAGACTGAAGCTTTCTTT.

The chain carries TRBV30 and TRBJ2-2; the D is unclear. The CDR3 has 14 amino acids. CDR1 and CDR2 from the germline V gene are GTSNPN and SVGIG (reference sequence). The V gene lost 0 bases and the J gene lost 6 bases, with 11 bases spanning the gap. The CDR3 nucleotides are TGTGCCTGGAGTGTTCTAGTCTATCCCGGGGAGCTGTTTTTT. This gives the protein CAWSVLVYPGELFF.

The V and J genes are TRBV19 and TRBJ2-2; 7 bases map to TRBD1. The trim removed 2 bases at V and 6 bases at J, leaving 9 bases unmatched. The germline V gene encodes CDR1 LNHDA and CDR2 SQIVND (reference sequence). The CDR3 is made up of 16 amino acids. The CDR3 here is CASSIRLGQTPGELFF. The CDR3, as DNA: TGTGCCAGTAGTATAAGGCTGGGACAGACGCCCGGGGAGCTGTTTTTT.

The genes are TRBV28 and TRBJ2-7; 7 bases align to TRBD2. The germline V gene has CDR1 MDHEN and CDR2 SYDVKM. Trimming took 8 bases from V and 4 from J; bases not matched to a gene: 5. This CDR3 is built from 12 residues. CDR3 in amino acids: CASSSGSYEQYF. The CDR3 bases are TGTGCCAGCTCTAGCGGTTCGTACGAGCAGTACTTC.

The genes are TRBV5-5 and TRBJ2-7; 7 bases line up with TRBD1. The V segment lost 6 bases and the J segment 3 bases; nucleotides outside the gene matches: 12. Germline assignment: CDR1 SGHKS and CDR2 YYEKEE (reference sequence). CDR3 length: 15 amino acids. Here the CDR3 reads CASTKGDRDYYEQYF. The CDR3 DNA sequence: TGTGCCAGCACCAAGGGGGACAGAGACTACTACGAGCAGTACTTC.

Only a few counts were recorded for this clone. The chain joins TRBV6-5 to TRBJ1-1; D is uncertain. In germline, CDR1 is MNHEY, CDR2 SVGAGI. Trimming took off 6 bases at V and 3 bases at J, with 14 bases between the two ends. This CDR3 spans 14 amino acids. The DNA of the CDR3 is TGTGCCAGCAGCCTCGACTCGGTCGACACTGAAGCTTTCTTT. The encoded protein is CASSLDSVDTEAFF.

This chain uses TRBV11-1 with TRBJ2-7; D is undetermined. CDR1 is SGHAT and CDR2 is FQDESV in the germline V gene (reference sequence). The CDR3 extends over 13 amino acids. Trimming shortened V by 7 bases and J by 3 bases, and 13 bases separated the two germline ends. CDR3 residues: CASTRGGIYEQYF. Written as DNA, the CDR3 is TGTGCCAGCACCCGAGGTGGAATCTACGAGCAGTACTTC.

The chain joins TRBV27 to TRBJ1-6; D remains ambiguous. Germline loops: CDR1 MNHEY, CDR2 SMNVEV (reference sequence). The CDR3 is 16 amino acids. Trimming took off 4 bases at V and 2 bases at J, with 12 bases between the two ends. The CDR3 coding sequence is TGTGCCAGCAGTTCCTCTAGGCTACCCTATAATTCACCCCTCCACTTT. Protein product: CASSSSRLPYNSPLHF.

This rearrangement joins TRBV5-6 to TRBJ1-1; D may be TRBD1 (5 bases). The germline CDR1 and CDR2 sequences are SGHDT and YYEEEE. There are 14 residues in the CDR3. The V gene lost 0 bases and the J gene lost 3 bases, with 9 bases spanning the gap. This CDR3 reads CASSLGQIHTEAFF. The CDR3 coding sequence is TGTGCCAGCAGCTTGGGACAGATCCACACTGAAGCTTTCTTT. Based on the CDR3 plus reference TRBV5-6 and TRBJ1-1, the full variable domain is DAGVTQSPTHLIKTRGQQVTLRCSPKSGHDTVSWYQQALGQGPQFIFQYYEEEERQRGNFPDRFSGHQFPNYSSELNVNALLLGDSALYLCASSLGQIHTEAFFGQGTRLTVV.

The V call is TRBV7-2, the J call TRBJ2-5, with 11 bases matching TRBD2. CDR1 SGHTA and CDR2 FQGNSA come from the germline V gene. J was trimmed by 5 bases and V by 4 bases; bases with no gene match: 6. The CDR3 covers 15 residues. The chain's CDR3 is CASSYLAGGGETQYF. CDR3 coding DNA: TGTGCCAGCAGCTATCTAGCGGGGGGAGGGGAGACCCAGTACTTC.

The chain joins TRBV6-1 to TRBJ1-5; 12 nucleotides match TRBD1. This CDR3 spans 15 amino acids. Per germline, CDR1 MNHNS and CDR2 SASEGT. Losses at the gene ends were 11 bases for V and 2 bases for J; bases not matched to a gene: 7. In DNA, the CDR3 is TGTGCCGGGGGGACAGGGGGCGCAGGCAATCAGCCCCAGCATTTT. Translated: CAGGTGGAGNQPQHF.

This clone was counted once. J is TRBJ2-5 and V is TRBV7-8; D gene uncertain. This CDR3 region has 12 residues. Trimming shortened V by 6 bases and J by 0 bases, and 5 bases separated the two germline ends. The germline V gene has CDR1 SGHVS and CDR2 FQNEAQ. CDR3 DNA: TGTGCCAGCAGTCGGGACCAAGAGACCCAGTACTTC. Translated: CASSRDQETQYF. Full variable domain (remainder filled in from reference TRBV7-8 and TRBJ2-5): GAGVSQSPRYKVAKRGQDVALRCDPISGHVSLFWYQQALGQGPEFLTYFQNEAQLDKSGLPSDRFFAERPEGSVSTLKIQRTQQEDSAVYLCASSRDQETQYFGPGTRLLVL.